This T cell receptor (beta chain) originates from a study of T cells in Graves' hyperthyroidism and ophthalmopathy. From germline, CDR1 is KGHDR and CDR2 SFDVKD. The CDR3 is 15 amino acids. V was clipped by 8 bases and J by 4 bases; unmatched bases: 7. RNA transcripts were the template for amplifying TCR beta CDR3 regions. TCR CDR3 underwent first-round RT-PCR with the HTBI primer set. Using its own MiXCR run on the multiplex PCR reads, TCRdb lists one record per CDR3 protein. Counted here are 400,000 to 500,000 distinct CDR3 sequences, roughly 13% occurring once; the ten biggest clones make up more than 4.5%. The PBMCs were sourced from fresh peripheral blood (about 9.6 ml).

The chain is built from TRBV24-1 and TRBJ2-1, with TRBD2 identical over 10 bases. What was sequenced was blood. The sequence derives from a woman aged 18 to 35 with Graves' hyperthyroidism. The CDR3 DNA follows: TGTGCCACCAAAAGAAGCGGGAGGGCATACAATGAGCAGTTCTTC. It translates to CATKRSGRAYNEQFF.